This T cell receptor beta chain appears in the sequencing data of a study of beta chain features in type 1 diabetes. General study findings and limits: All four CD4+ subsets from Type 1 diabetes patients carried moderately but significantly shorter TCRB CDR3s. Sampled from patients, naive, central memory and Treg TCRB repertoires appeared more similar than those sampled from healthy donors.

Comment on this clone: Its target is unknown.

The study reverse transcribed the entire isolated RNA, so it sequenced expressed TCRB transcripts. Libraries were prepared by immunoSEQ multiplex PCR; TCRdb keeps only in-frame clonotypes and omits some of them. The sample lists about 150,000 clones; 13% were seen once. Donors contributed one heparinised blood draw apiece, averaging about 116 mL. Based on CD45RO/CCR7/CD25/CD127/CD95/CD27, CD4+ regulatory, stem cell-like memory, naive and central memory cells were sorted. Germline values: CDR1 SGHRS, CDR2 YFSETQ. The trim removed 4 bases at V and 1 base at J, leaving 4 bases unmatched. This CDR3 has 15 residues.

This sequence joins TRBV5-1 and TRBJ2-2; 7 bases are shared with TRBD1. The sequence was obtained from a man aged 18 to 29 with type 1 diabetes. The source material was central memory CD4+ T cells from blood. As DNA, the CDR3 is TGCGCCAGCAGCGCCGGGACAGAGAACACCGGGGAGCTGTTTTTT. This encodes CASSAGTENTGELFF.